Sequencing of this TCR beta chain was carried out in a study of cytomegalovirus exposure and HLA in healthy donors. The wider study: Ancestry clustering placed about four fifths of under 450 genotyped donors in the Caucasian-associated cluster.

Primers: 60 Vbeta forward and 13 Jbeta reverse. Assay: immunoSEQ multiplex PCR; the TCRdb copy retains only in-frame clones and omits some. The table lists around 120,000 clones, about two thirds of them singletons, with under 3% in the top ten. At sampling all donors were nominally healthy, likely with unrecorded immune exposures. About this clone: The antigen is not known.

Between the trimmed V and J ends, which lost 0 bases and 2 bases, there was a span of 15 bases. The CDR3 is 17 amino acids. The germline gives CDR1 SGHTS, CDR2 YDEGEE. Notes on the study in general: A later analysis reportedly identified an Asian-associated ancestry cluster as carrying fewer N-insertions than the approximately 670-donor mean. A later analysis by the authors found several of the most significant clusters apparently linked to common viral pathogens.

What was sequenced was PBMCs. This TCR was sampled from a woman aged 55-69 years in good health and CMV-seropositive. V usage is TRBV5-8 and J usage is TRBJ2-1, with TRBD2 as a possible D gene (5 bases). CDR3 DNA: TGTGCCAGCAGCTTGGCCGGGCGGAGGAACCCCTACAATGAGCAGTTCTTC. Its protein product is CASSLAGRRNPYNEQFF.